One sample yielded the 22 T cell receptor beta chains listed below, sequenced in a study of blood T cell repertoires in COVID-19. Some clones are missing from TCRdb's copy, which holds only in-frame ones; the method was immunoSEQ multiplex PCR. The top ten hold approximately 1% of the sample, which has more than 350,000 clones, 75% to 90% seen once. Source material: PBMCs or T cells enriched from blood (not recorded which). These receptors came from a man aged 18 to 29 who had recovered from COVID-19.

The chain combines TRBV27 with TRBJ2-5; weak D call: TRBD2 (7 bases). Germline V CDR1 and CDR2: MNHEY, SMNVEV (reference sequence). This CDR3 is built from 18 residues. V lost 2 bases and J 1 base, leaving 20 bases between the germline ends. CDR3 residues: CASSLIQGRGLVQETQYF. The CDR3 nucleotides are TGTGCCAGCAGTTTAATCCAGGGGCGGGGGCTGGTCCAAGAGACCCAGTACTTC.

The chain employs TRBV7-8 and TRBJ2-7; D is unclear. Germline V gene data show CDR1 as SGHVS and CDR2 as FQNEAQ. There are 14 residues in the CDR3. V lost 1 base to trimming and J lost 1 base, with 8 bases between them. The DNA for the CDR3 is TGTGCCAGCAGCTTAGTGCAGGAATCCTACGAGCAGTACTTC. Its translation is CASSLVQESYEQYF.

The CDR3 region is CASSPPVNRRYHSGANVLTF. In DNA form, the CDR3 reads TGTGCCAGTAGCCCCCCCGTAAATCGCAGGTATCACTCTGGGGCCAACGTCCTGACTTTC. The V call is TRBV19, the J call TRBJ2-6; D unclear. Deletions cut 6 bases from V and 0 bases from J, with 24 bases between. In germline, CDR1 is LNHDA, CDR2 SQIVND (reference sequence). The CDR3 has 20 residues.

This chain uses TRBV19 with TRBJ2-1; 11 bases line up with TRBD2. With 3 bases clipped from V and 7 bases from J, the junction kept 5 bases outside the gene matches. The CDR3 loop spans 15 amino acids. Germline CDR1 and CDR2: LNHDA and SQIVND (reference sequence). The CDR3 reads CASSITSGSHNEQFF. CDR3 nucleotide sequence: TGTGCCAGTAGTATTACTAGCGGGAGTCATAATGAGCAGTTCTTC.

The rearrangement joins TRBV19 to TRBJ2-2, with 13 bases matching TRBD2. The length of the CDR3 is 16 residues. Germline CDR1 and CDR2: LNHDA and SQIVND (reference sequence). Trimming took 6 bases from V and 3 from J; bases not matched to a gene: 4. The CDR3 reads CASRTSGRSHTGELFF. In DNA, the CDR3 is TGTGCCAGTAGGACTAGCGGGAGGTCGCACACCGGGGAGCTGTTTTTT.

This rearrangement joins TRBV27 to TRBJ1-4; D is perhaps TRBD1 (5 bases). Germline V CDR1 and CDR2: MNHEY, SMNVEV (reference sequence). The CDR3 totals 13 residues. The V and J ends lost 6 bases and 7 bases respectively, with 12 bases between them. The DNA of the CDR3 is TGTGCCAGCAGCCACCGGGGGGGTGAAAAACTGTTTTTT. This gives the protein CASSHRGGEKLFF.

This chain links TRBV6-5 with TRBJ1-3; the match to TRBD1 covers 8 bases. Trimming took 4 bases from V and 2 from J; bases not matched to a gene: 4. Germline assignment: CDR1 MNHEY and CDR2 SVGAGI. The CDR3 loop spans 15 amino acids. CDR3 DNA: TGTGCCAGCAGTTCAGACAGGGGCCCTGGAAACACCATATATTTT. This encodes CASSSDRGPGNTIYF.

The genes are TRBV7-2 and TRBJ2-7, with D unresolved. Germline CDR1 and CDR2: SGHTA and FQGNSA. The V end was cut by 3 bases, the J end by 3 bases, with 9 bases between. This CDR3 spans 13 amino acids. CDR3 in amino acids: CASSLAANYEQYF. The CDR3 region has the DNA TGTGCCAGCAGCTTGGCGGCAAACTACGAGCAGTACTTC.

The V and J genes are TRBV5-1 and TRBJ2-3, with 8 nucleotides matching TRBD1. Looked up from germline, CDR1 is SGHRS and CDR2 is YFSETQ. V trimming: 4 bases; J trimming: 5 bases; junction bases outside the gene matches: 15. The length of the CDR3 is 17 residues. This chain's CDR3 is CASSPTIFRQGQDTQYF. The CDR3 DNA follows: TGCGCCAGCAGCCCCACCATTTTCAGACAGGGGCAAGATACGCAGTATTTT. Complete variable domain (other parts from reference TRBV5-1 and TRBJ2-3): KAGVTQTPRYLIKTRGQQVTLSCSPISGHRSVSWYQQTPGQGLQFLFEYFSETQRNKGNFPGRFSGRQFSNSRSEMNVSTLELGDSALYLCASSPTIFRQGQDTQYFGPGTRLTVL.

This chain uses TRBV6-5 with TRBJ2-1; TRBD2 aligns across 8 bases. V dropped 0 bases and J dropped 6; count of bases not matched to a gene: 7. CDR3 length: 16 residues. In germline, CDR1 is MNHEY, CDR2 SVGAGI. The CDR3 loop reads CASSYSRSGAGNEQFF. The CDR3 DNA reads as TGTGCCAGCAGTTACTCGCGTAGCGGGGCCGGCAATGAGCAGTTCTTC.

This chain links TRBV12-3 or TRBV12-4 with TRBJ1-2; D not resolved. V lost 4 bases and J lost 5, with 8 bases in between. The CDR3 runs 12 residues. CDR3 protein: CASSSTEYGYTF. CDR3 DNA sequence: TGTGCCAGCAGTTCCACGGAGTATGGCTACACCTTC.

This clone was observed a few times. The chain uses TRBV6-2 or TRBV6-3 and TRBJ2-3; D uncertain. CDR1 and CDR2 (germline): MNHEY, SVGEGT. This CDR3 has 15 residues. The V end lost 5 bases, the J end lost 2 bases, and 14 bases lay between the germline ends. In DNA form, the CDR3 reads TGTGCCAGCAGTCAATCGGTATCTCCCACAGATACGCAGTATTTT. As protein: CASSQSVSPTDTQYF.

Points on this clone: Other DNA sequences in this sample translate to the same CDR3. This sequence joins TRBV5-1 and TRBJ1-2, with TRBD1 matching over 10 bases. CDR1 and CDR2 (germline): SGHRS, YFSETQ. The CDR3 extends over 13 amino acids. J lost 6 bases, V lost 4 bases, and 3 bases had no gene match. As DNA, the CDR3 is TGCGCCAGCAGCCTCGGGACAGGGGATGGCTACACCTTC. It encodes CASSLGTGDGYTF.

This clone was found once. The chain couples TRBV30 to TRBJ1-2; no reliable D call. Deletions cut 0 bases from V and 6 bases from J, with 20 bases between. Germline CDR1 is GTSNPN and CDR2 is SVGIG (reference sequence). The CDR3 has 16 amino acids. CDR3 DNA: TGTGCCTGGAGTGTATTGGGTGTGGCTGGCGGGCATGGCTACACCTTC. Translating gives CAWSVLGVAGGHGYTF.

The genes are TRBV18 and TRBJ1-2; 8 positions match TRBD1. With 5 bases clipped from V and 4 bases from J, the junction kept 12 bases outside the gene matches. The length of the CDR3 is 16 residues. Germline CDR1 KGHSH, CDR2 LQKENI. The CDR3 DNA sequence: TGTGCCAGCTCAAATGCTGGGCCAGGGGGCGTCTATGGCTACACCTTC. Translating gives CASSNAGPGGVYGYTF.

The J gene is TRBJ1-2, the V gene TRBV12-3 or TRBV12-4; D is possibly TRBD1 (5 bases). The CDR3 covers 13 residues. V was pared by 1 base and J by 6 bases, with 9 bases between. Here the CDR3 reads CASSLDRIHGYTF. The CDR3 DNA reads TGTGCCAGCAGTTTAGACAGGATACATGGCTACACCTTC.

The count of this clone is one. The CDR3 reads CASMSGQNTEAFF. CDR3 nucleotide sequence: TGTGCCAGCATGAGTGGGCAGAACACTGAAGCTTTCTTT. The chain recombines TRBV2 with TRBJ1-1; D not resolved. CDR1 and CDR2 from the germline V gene are SNHLY and FYNNEI. Trimming pared 7 bases from V and 1 base from J, leaving 10 bases between. There are 13 residues in the CDR3.

V usage is TRBV2 and J usage is TRBJ2-7; D may be TRBD1 (6 bases). V was trimmed by 6 bases and J by 4 bases, leaving 16 bases between them. Per the germline V gene, CDR1 is SNHLY and CDR2 is FYNNEI. CDR3 length: 14 residues. CDR3 bases: TGTGCCAGCAGAAATAGGACAGTTTCATACGAGCAGTACTTC. This codes for CASRNRTVSYEQYF.

This chain joins TRBV4-2 and TRBJ1-1; possibly TRBD1 for D (5 bases). Trimming shortened V by 4 bases and J by 11 bases, and 17 bases separated the two germline ends. This CDR3 spans 13 amino acids. Germline CDR1 reads LGHNA; CDR2 reads YNFKEQ. The CDR3 is CASSRSDSPAAFF. CDR3 nucleotides: TGTGCCAGCAGCCGATCCGACAGCCCCGCGGCTTTCTTT.

This clone was seen only once. The chain combines TRBV6-5 with TRBJ1-2; 8 bases line up with TRBD1. The CDR3 runs 15 residues. Germline V lookup: CDR1 MNHEY, CDR2 SVGAGI. V gave up 2 bases and J gave up 5 bases; unmatched junction bases: 7. CDR3: CASSYTTGQAYGYTF. The CDR3 region has the DNA TGTGCCAGCAGTTACACCACGGGACAGGCTTATGGCTACACCTTC.

The V gene is TRBV19, the J gene TRBJ2-7, with 8 bases matching TRBD2. Germline-derived CDR1 and CDR2 are LNHDA and SQIVND (reference sequence). The CDR3 length is 15 residues. V was clipped by 7 bases and J by 3 bases; unmatched bases: 11. The CDR3 DNA follows: TGTGCCAGTACTCCCGCGACCGGGACTAGCTACGAGCAGTACTTC. Protein product: CASTPATGTSYEQYF.

The rearrangement uses TRBV4-2 and TRBJ2-7; 10 bases agree with TRBD2. The V gene end was trimmed by 3 bases and the J gene end by 1 base; junction bases not matched to a gene: 9. Germline V gene data show CDR1 as LGHNA and CDR2 as YNFKEQ. This CDR3 has 17 amino acids. CDR3 residues: CASSHTKTSGASYEQYF. DNA for the CDR3: TGTGCCAGCAGCCACACAAAAACTAGCGGGGCGTCCTACGAGCAGTACTTC.